The 31 T cell receptor beta chains presented below share a single source sample, sequenced in a study of blood T cell repertoires in COVID-19. The protocol was immunoSEQ multiplex PCR, while the TCRdb copy is restricted to in-frame clones and leaves out a portion. The sample has about 35,000 clones; 80% to 90% are singletons. What was sequenced was peripheral blood. All receptors derive from a man older than 75 with active COVID-19.

The rearrangement joins TRBV7-9 to TRBJ2-5; D remains unclear. CDR3 length: 11 residues. CDR1 SEHNR and CDR2 FQNEAQ come from the germline V gene (reference sequence). Trimming stripped 6 bases from V and 2 bases from J, with 4 bases between. DNA for the CDR3: TGTGCCAGCAGTCAACAAGAGACCCAGTACTTC. Protein product: CASSQQETQYF. Full variable domain (outside the CDR3, taken from reference TRBV7-9 and TRBJ2-5): DTGVSQNPRHKITKRGQNVTFRCDPISEHNRLYWYRQTLGQGPEFLTYFQNEAQLEKSRLLSDRFSAERPKGSFSTLEIQRTEQGDSAMYLCASSQQETQYFGPGTRLLVL.

This clone was observed once. This rearrangement joins TRBV7-9 to TRBJ2-3; 9 bases map to TRBD2. After removal of 5 bases from V and 1 base from J, the junction contained 7 bases not matched to a gene. Germline CDR1 and CDR2: SEHNR and FQNEAQ (reference sequence). CDR3 length: 16 residues. CDR3: CASSLGAGGGTDTQYF. The CDR3 DNA reads as TGTGCCAGCAGCCTAGGAGCGGGAGGTGGCACAGATACGCAGTATTTT.

The chain joins TRBV12-5 to TRBJ2-1; 7 bases match TRBD2. The CDR3 length is 12 residues. With V trimmed by 1 base and J by 16 bases, 7 bases remained unmatched. Germline V CDR1 and CDR2: LGHNT, FRNRAP. The CDR3 DNA is TGTGCTAGTGGTTTGGAAGGACTAGGTCTATTCTTC. Amino acids: CASGLEGLGLFF.

The V gene is TRBV11-2, the J gene TRBJ2-1; 7 nucleotides agree with TRBD2. The CDR3 covers 15 residues. V trimming: 1 base; J trimming: 3 bases; junction bases outside the gene matches: 3. The germline gives CDR1 SGHAT, CDR2 FQNNGV. In DNA form, the CDR3 reads TGTGCCAGCAGCTTAGCGAGCGGGAACTACAATGAGCAGTTCTTC. This sequence encodes CASSLASGNYNEQFF.

The sample holds one count of this clone. The J gene is TRBJ1-1, the V gene TRBV28; no reliable D call. This CDR3 comprises 14 residues. Germline values: CDR1 MDHEN, CDR2 SYDVKM. V was shortened by 3 bases and J by 3 bases, with 11 bases between the two germline ends. CDR3 protein: CASSFSRRYTEAFF. The CDR3, as DNA: TGTGCCAGCAGTTTCTCCCGCCGGTACACTGAAGCTTTCTTT.

The chain combines TRBV5-1 with TRBJ2-3; D perhaps matches TRBD2 (5 bases). Germline V lookup: CDR1 SGHRS, CDR2 YFSETQ. V dropped 0 bases and J dropped 2 bases, with 13 bases sitting between them. The CDR3 runs 16 residues. This CDR3 reads CASSLGTSSYTDTQYF. DNA for the CDR3: TGCGCCAGCAGCTTGGGGACTTCAAGCTACACAGATACGCAGTATTTT.

This clone was observed once. V is TRBV28 and J is TRBJ2-7; maybe TRBD1 (6 bases). Germline loops: CDR1 MDHEN, CDR2 SYDVKM. V lost 5 bases, J lost 0 bases, and 17 bases lay in between. This CDR3 comprises 16 residues. CDR3: CASSTGLGTLSYEQYF. The CDR3 DNA sequence: TGTGCCAGCAGTACCGGCCTCGGGACACTCTCCTACGAGCAGTACTTC.

The chain carries TRBV7-2 and TRBJ1-2, with unresolved D. Germline CDR1 SGHTA, CDR2 FQGNSA. This CDR3 is built from 15 residues. V lost 2 bases and J 10 bases, leaving 20 bases between the germline ends. In nucleotides, the CDR3 is TGTGCCAGCAGCTTAAGCGGGCTGGTGGAGTTGGCCTACACCTTC. Protein product: CASSLSGLVELAYTF.

This chain connects TRBV6-2 or TRBV6-3 to TRBJ2-1; TRBD2 matches 14 bases. The V gene's germline CDR1 is MNHEY and CDR2 SVGEGT. The CDR3 length is 18 residues. V shed 0 bases, J shed 4 bases, and the junction held 5 bases outside the gene matches. The CDR3 protein is CASSYSRTSGGKYNEQFF. In DNA, the CDR3 is TGTGCCAGCAGTTACTCGAGGACTAGCGGGGGGAAGTACAATGAGCAGTTCTTC.

For this clone: Other DNA sequences in this sample translate to the same CDR3. The gene calls are TRBV7-2 and TRBJ1-2; no firm D call. Trimming cost V 5 bases and J 8 bases, with 6 bases left between them. The CDR3 length is 10 residues. Germline V gene lookup returns CDR1 SGHTA and CDR2 FQGNSA. CDR3 sequence (DNA): TGTGCCAGCAGCCTCCGGGGCTACACCTTC. It specifies CASSLRGYTF.

The rearrangement links TRBV19 to TRBJ1-4; 8 nucleotides match TRBD1. Germline trimming cut 2 bases from V and 8 bases from J; bases unmatched to any gene: 4. Germline CDR1 and CDR2: LNHDA and SQIVND (reference sequence). This CDR3 is 14 amino acids long. CDR3 DNA: TGTGCCAGTAGTATAAACAGGGGGGACGAAAAACTGTTTTTT. It translates to CASSINRGDEKLFF.

The chain couples TRBV5-6 to TRBJ2-2; TRBD2 agrees at 15 bases. Germline assignment: CDR1 SGHDT and CDR2 YYEEEE. The length of the CDR3 is 17 residues. Losses at the gene ends were 5 bases for V and 7 bases for J; bases not matched to a gene: 9. The CDR3 protein is CASSPPGLAGGGGELFF. The CDR3 DNA reads TGTGCCAGCAGTCCCCCGGGACTAGCGGGAGGAGGCGGGGAGCTGTTTTTT.

The chain combines TRBV19 with TRBJ1-5; TRBD1 aligns across 10 bases. Germline V gene sequence: CDR1 LNHDA, CDR2 SQIVND (reference sequence). V was clipped by 6 bases and J by 7 bases; unmatched bases: 6. The CDR3 is made up of 14 amino acids. The CDR3 sequence: CASRGQGISQPQHF. In DNA form, the CDR3 reads TGTGCCAGTAGGGGACAGGGGATTTCCCAGCCCCAGCATTTT.

V usage is TRBV2 and J usage is TRBJ2-7; D may be TRBD2 (5 bases). This CDR3 is 12 amino acids long. CDR1 and CDR2 from the germline V gene are SNHLY and FYNNEI. V lost 5 bases and J lost 2, with 7 bases in between. CDR3 loop: CASSTRPYEQYF. The CDR3 DNA reads TGTGCCAGCAGTACTAGGCCCTACGAGCAGTACTTC.

J is TRBJ2-7 and V is TRBV27; D is ambiguous. This CDR3 has 11 amino acids. CDR1 MNHEY and CDR2 SMNVEV come from the germline V gene (reference sequence). V lost 3 bases to trimming and J lost 4 bases, with 4 bases between them. The CDR3 protein is CASSFEYEQYF. CDR3 DNA sequence: TGTGCCAGCAGTTTCGAGTACGAGCAGTACTTC.

The chain has TRBV6-5 and TRBJ1-4; a possible D gene is TRBD1 (6 bases). The V end lost 4 bases, the J end lost 6 bases, and 9 bases lay between the germline ends. CDR1 is MNHEY, CDR2 SVGAGI, per germline. The CDR3 has 13 amino acids. The CDR3: CASSWDMDEKLFF. The CDR3 DNA follows: TGTGCCAGCAGTTGGGACATGGATGAAAAACTGTTTTTT.

This chain links TRBV11-2 with TRBJ1-2; no reliable D call. V lost 6 bases, J lost 0 bases, and 11 bases lay in between. The CDR3 extends over 14 amino acids. CDR1 and CDR2 from the germline V gene are SGHAT and FQNNGV. Written as DNA, the CDR3 is TGTGCCAGCAGTGGGAGTTTAGCTAACTATGGCTACACCTTC. It is translated as CASSGSLANYGYTF. The variable domain in full, completed from reference TRBV11-2 and TRBJ1-2, reads EAGVAQSPRYKIIEKRQSVAFWCNPISGHATLYWYQQILGQGPKLLIQFQNNGVVDDSQLPKDRFSAERLKGVDSTLKIQPAKLEDSAVYLCASSGSLANYGYTFGSGTRLTVV.

This clone was seen a single time. The rearrangement links TRBV24-1 to TRBJ2-5; 9 nucleotides line up with TRBD2. V trimming: 1 base; J trimming: 5 bases; junction bases outside the gene matches: 7. Per germline, CDR1 KGHDR and CDR2 SFDVKD. CDR3 length: 16 residues. CDR3 in amino acids: CATSDFPLSGRETQYF. In DNA form, the CDR3 reads TGTGCCACCAGTGATTTCCCATTAAGCGGGAGGGAGACCCAGTACTTC.

The rearrangement uses TRBV7-8 and TRBJ2-5; D gene uncertain. Per germline, CDR1 SGHVS and CDR2 FQNEAQ. The V gene lost 3 bases and the J gene lost 4 bases, with 12 bases spanning the gap. This CDR3 has 14 residues. CDR3 loop: CASSFGVRGETQYF. CDR3 nucleotide sequence: TGTGCCAGCAGCTTTGGCGTCCGCGGAGAGACCCAGTACTTC.

V usage is TRBV5-1 and J usage is TRBJ2-2; D unclear. The CDR3 is 14 amino acids. V lost 2 bases, J lost 2 bases, and 7 bases lay in between. In germline, CDR1 is SGHRS, CDR2 YFSETQ. Here the CDR3 reads CASSFSPNTGELFF. DNA for the CDR3: TGCGCCAGCAGCTTTTCTCCTAACACCGGGGAGCTGTTTTTT.

V is TRBV3-1 (or the pseudogene TRBV3-2) and J is TRBJ2-7; D gene unclear. Trimming removed 2 bases at V and 4 bases at J, with 3 bases between. This CDR3 comprises 11 residues. CDR1 and CDR2 (germline): LGHDT, YNNKEL (reference sequence). CDR3 sequence: CASSQQYEQYF. CDR3 nucleotide sequence: TGTGCCAGCAGCCAACAGTACGAGCAGTACTTC.

The chain has TRBV11-2 and TRBJ2-5; 10 bases line up with TRBD1. The CDR3 runs to 15 residues. Germline CDR1 SGHAT, CDR2 FQNNGV. The ends lost 6 bases at V and 5 bases at J; junction bases unmatched: 9. The DNA of the CDR3 is TGTGCCAGCAGTCGTCGACAGGGGGCGCGTGAGACCCAGTACTTC. Its translation: CASSRRQGARETQYF.

CDR3: CASSLGPAGGTGEQYF. In DNA form, the CDR3 reads TGTGCCAGCAGCTTAGGCCCAGCGGGGGGGACTGGCGAGCAGTACTTC. The chain recombines TRBV7-2 with TRBJ2-7; 10 nucleotides agree with TRBD2. V gave up 1 base and J gave up 6 bases; unmatched junction bases: 9. This CDR3 has 16 residues. Germline V CDR1 and CDR2: SGHTA, FQGNSA.

This chain uses TRBV2 with TRBJ2-2; maybe TRBD1 (5 bases). This CDR3 is built from 16 residues. Between the trimmed V and J ends, which lost 3 bases and 4 bases, there was a span of 15 bases. Germline CDR1 reads SNHLY; CDR2 reads FYNNEI. In nucleotides, the CDR3 is TGTGCCAGCAGTGAGGGGCCTTTGGGGATCACCGGGGAGCTGTTTTTT. Translated, it gives CASSEGPLGITGELFF.

This chain connects TRBV6-4 to TRBJ2-1; 10 bases line up with TRBD2. CDR3 length equals 13 residues. Germline V gives CDR1 MRHNA, CDR2 SNTAGT. Here the CDR3 reads CARGTSANNEQFF. The CDR3 DNA reads TGTGCTAGAGGGACTAGCGCGAACAATGAGCAGTTCTTC.

This sequence joins TRBV3-1 (or the pseudogene TRBV3-2) and TRBJ2-7, with a tentative D call TRBD1 (6 bases). Germline V lookup: CDR1 LGHDT, CDR2 YNNKEL (reference sequence). Between the trimmed V and J ends, which lost 2 bases and 0 bases, there was a span of 20 bases. The CDR3 covers 18 residues. The CDR3 spells CASSQIQRTGLPSYEQYF. In DNA form, the CDR3 reads TGTGCCAGCAGCCAAATTCAGAGAACAGGGCTACCCTCCTACGAGCAGTACTTC.

This chain links TRBV19 with TRBJ2-1; 11 bases line up with TRBD1. The CDR3 is 16 amino acids. The germline V gene encodes CDR1 LNHDA and CDR2 SQIVND (reference sequence). V gave up 5 bases and J gave up 9 bases; unmatched junction bases: 12. Here the CDR3 reads CASSPRTGGLRIEQFF. The DNA of the CDR3 is TGTGCCAGTAGTCCGAGGACAGGGGGCCTCAGGATTGAGCAGTTCTTC.

V usage is TRBV19 and J usage is TRBJ2-1; D is possibly TRBD1 (6 bases). The germline CDR1 and CDR2 sequences are LNHDA and SQIVND (reference sequence). The CDR3 extends over 14 amino acids. V gave up 5 bases and J gave up 4 bases, with 12 bases separating them. CDR3 coding DNA: TGTGCCAGTAGTTACGGGACACAATACAATGAGCAGTTCTTC. Translated, it gives CASSYGTQYNEQFF.

Here the CDR3 DNA reads TGTGCCAGCAGTCCCGGGCAGGGCAATGAGCAGTTCTTC. This gives the protein CASSPGQGNEQFF. This chain uses TRBV6-5 with TRBJ2-1; D is perhaps TRBD1 (5 bases). The CDR3 totals 13 residues. V lost 5 bases and J 6 bases, leaving 11 bases between the germline ends. The germline V gene has CDR1 MNHEY and CDR2 SVGAGI.

The V call is TRBV9, the J call TRBJ2-6; 7 bases map to TRBD1. CDR3 length: 16 amino acids. V gave up 3 bases and J gave up 4 bases; unmatched junction bases: 7. CDR1 SGDLS and CDR2 YYNGEE come from the germline V gene. The CDR3: CASSGTQGVGANVLTF. In DNA, the CDR3 is TGTGCCAGCAGCGGTACCCAGGGGGTCGGGGCCAACGTCCTGACTTTC.

There are a few counts of this clone. The V call is TRBV7-2, the J call TRBJ1-2; D is possibly TRBD1 (5 bases). The length of the CDR3 is 17 residues. Deletions cut 4 bases from V and 0 bases from J, with 18 bases between. Per the germline V gene, CDR1 is SGHTA and CDR2 is FQGNSA. The CDR3 loop reads CASSSQALTHSNYGYTF. DNA for the CDR3: TGTGCCAGCAGCTCACAGGCATTAACACATTCTAACTATGGCTACACCTTC.